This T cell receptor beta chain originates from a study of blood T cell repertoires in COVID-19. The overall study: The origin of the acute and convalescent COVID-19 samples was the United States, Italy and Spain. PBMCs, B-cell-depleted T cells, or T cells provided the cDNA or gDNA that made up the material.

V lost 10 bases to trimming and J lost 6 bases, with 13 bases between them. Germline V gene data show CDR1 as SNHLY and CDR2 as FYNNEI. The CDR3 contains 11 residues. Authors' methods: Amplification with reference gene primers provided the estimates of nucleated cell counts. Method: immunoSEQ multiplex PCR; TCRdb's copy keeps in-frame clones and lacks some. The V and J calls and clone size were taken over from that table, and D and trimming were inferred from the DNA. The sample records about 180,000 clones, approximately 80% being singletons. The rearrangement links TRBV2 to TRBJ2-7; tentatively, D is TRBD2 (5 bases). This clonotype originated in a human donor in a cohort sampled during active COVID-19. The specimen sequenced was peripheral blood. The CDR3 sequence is CATVLGLEQYF. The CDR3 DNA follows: TGTGCCACGGTCCTTGGACTCGAGCAGTACTTC.